These T cell receptor beta chains were read from a single sample in a study of cytomegalovirus exposure and HLA in healthy donors. TCRdb keeps only in-frame clones here, not all; method: immunoSEQ multiplex PCR. The repertoire holds 150,000 or so clones, with approximately 80% as singletons. The specimen was PBMCs. The receptors derive from a man under 40 in good health and CMV-seronegative. Both conserved end residues are part of each CDR3. Fields, in order: clone size, CDR3 length, V gene, D gene, J gene, CDR3 DNA, CDR3 protein. A D gene is named only where the DNA matches it firmly. Size tells how often a clone was seen (once, few, many) or the class of an expanded clone, and some rows leave it out.

clone_size: -
cdr3_length: 16
v_call: TRBV28
d_call: -
j_call: TRBJ2-2
cdr3_nt: TGTGCCAGCCGAATTGGGGACACTTCGAACACCGGGGAGCTGTTTTTT
cdr3_aa: CASRIGDTSNTGELFF

clone_size: -
cdr3_length: 14
v_call: TRBV18
d_call: -
j_call: TRBJ1-1
cdr3_nt: TGTGCCAGCTCACCAGGGAGGGGGAACACTGAAGCTTTCTTT
cdr3_aa: CASSPGRGNTEAFF

clone_size: -
cdr3_length: 15
v_call: TRBV27
d_call: TRBD2
j_call: TRBJ2-3
cdr3_nt: TGTGCCAGCAGTTTTGAGCGGGGGGTTACAGATACGCAGTATTTT
cdr3_aa: CASSFERGVTDTQYF

clone_size: once
cdr3_length: 15
v_call: TRBV7-9
d_call: TRBD1
j_call: TRBJ2-7
cdr3_nt: TGTGCCAGCAGCTTATCCGGGACAGGGCTCCACGAGCAGTACTTC
cdr3_aa: CASSLSGTGLHEQYF

clone_size: few
cdr3_length: 17
v_call: TRBV7-9
d_call: -
j_call: TRBJ2-5
cdr3_nt: TGTGCCAGCAGCTTAGCGCCGACGTTTAGCGTGAGAGAGACCCAGTACTTC
cdr3_aa: CASSLAPTFSVRETQYF

clone_size: -
cdr3_length: 13
v_call: TRBV7-9
d_call: -
j_call: TRBJ1-2
cdr3_nt: TGTTCCAGCAGCTTAGTGGCAGAATATGGCTACACCTTC
cdr3_aa: CSSSLVAEYGYTF

clone_size: once
cdr3_length: 15
v_call: TRBV4-2
d_call: -
j_call: TRBJ1-3
cdr3_nt: TGTGCCAGCAGCCAAGATGTCTTCTCTGGAAACACCATATATTTT
cdr3_aa: CASSQDVFSGNTIYF

clone_size: once
cdr3_length: 15
v_call: TRBV4-1
d_call: TRBD2
j_call: TRBJ2-3
cdr3_nt: TGCGCCAGCACCGACCCTGCGGGGGGCACAGATACGCAGTATTTT
cdr3_aa: CASTDPAGGTDTQYF

clone_size: -
cdr3_length: 17
v_call: TRBV4-3
d_call: TRBD1
j_call: TRBJ2-5
cdr3_nt: TGCGCCAGCAGCCAAGAACCCCTCGACAGGGGCGACGTCCCCCAGTACTTC
cdr3_aa: CASSQEPLDRGDVPQYF

clone_size: few
cdr3_length: 14
v_call: TRBV10-3
d_call: TRBD2
j_call: TRBJ2-5
cdr3_nt: TGTGCCATCGGTGGACTAGCGGCCCCAGAGACCCAGTACTTC
cdr3_aa: CAIGGLAAPETQYF

clone_size: once
cdr3_length: 13
v_call: TRBV7-2
d_call: -
j_call: TRBJ1-2
cdr3_nt: TGTGCCAGCAGCCAGGAGGGGAGATCTGGCTACACCTTC
cdr3_aa: CASSQEGRSGYTF

clone_size: -
cdr3_length: 13
v_call: TRBV27
d_call: -
j_call: TRBJ2-7
cdr3_nt: TGTGCCAGCAGTTCTACTAGTCCGCTCGAGCAGTACTTC
cdr3_aa: CASSSTSPLEQYF

clone_size: -
cdr3_length: 15
v_call: TRBV18
d_call: -
j_call: TRBJ1-3
cdr3_nt: TGTGCCAGCTCACCAGGGGCAGGGACTGGAAACACCATATATTTT
cdr3_aa: CASSPGAGTGNTIYF

clone_size: -
cdr3_length: 15
v_call: TRBV28
d_call: TRBD1
j_call: TRBJ1-1
cdr3_nt: TGTGCCAGCAGTCTAGCCAGGGGGCTGAACACTGAAGCTTTCTTT
cdr3_aa: CASSLARGLNTEAFF

clone_size: -
cdr3_length: 16
v_call: TRBV15
d_call: -
j_call: TRBJ2-7
cdr3_nt: TGTGCCACCAGCAGTGCATCGGGACATAGGCCCTACGAGCAGTACTTC
cdr3_aa: CATSSASGHRPYEQYF

clone_size: few
cdr3_length: 13
v_call: TRBV7-2
d_call: -
j_call: TRBJ1-2
cdr3_nt: TGTGCCAGCAGCCTCCAGGGTCGCTATGGCTACACCTTC
cdr3_aa: CASSLQGRYGYTF

clone_size: -
cdr3_length: 16
v_call: TRBV10-3
d_call: -
j_call: TRBJ2-7
cdr3_nt: TGTGCCATCAGTGAGGGGATAGGGACATCTCCGCGCGAGCAGTACTTC
cdr3_aa: CAISEGIGTSPREQYF

clone_size: few
cdr3_length: 14
v_call: TRBV28
d_call: -
j_call: TRBJ2-7
cdr3_nt: TGTGCCAGCGGCCCATCCCTTAACTCCTACGAGCAGTACTTC
cdr3_aa: CASGPSLNSYEQYF

clone_size: -
cdr3_length: 16
v_call: TRBV4-1
d_call: -
j_call: TRBJ2-1
cdr3_nt: TGCGCCAGCAGCCAGGGGCAGGAGTATCACTACAATGAGCAGTTCTTC
cdr3_aa: CASSQGQEYHYNEQFF

clone_size: -
cdr3_length: 14
v_call: TRBV7-3
d_call: -
j_call: TRBJ1-5
cdr3_nt: TGTGCCAGCAGCTCCCGAGAGGGCAATCAGCCCCAGCATTTT
cdr3_aa: CASSSREGNQPQHF

clone_size: once
cdr3_length: 16
v_call: TRBV10-2
d_call: TRBD1
j_call: TRBJ1-5
cdr3_nt: TGCGCCAGCAGGGACAGGGGGGTGAATAGCAATCAGCCCCAGCATTTT
cdr3_aa: CASRDRGVNSNQPQHF

clone_size: -
cdr3_length: 14
v_call: TRBV10-3
d_call: TRBD2
j_call: TRBJ2-5
cdr3_nt: TGTGCCATCCGAGGACTAGCGGGGGACGAGACCCAGTACTTC
cdr3_aa: CAIRGLAGDETQYF

clone_size: -
cdr3_length: 15
v_call: TRBV11-3
d_call: TRBD2
j_call: TRBJ2-5
cdr3_nt: TGTGCCAGCAGCCTTCCGGGGAGCGGGAAAGAGACCCAGTACTTC
cdr3_aa: CASSLPGSGKETQYF

clone_size: -
cdr3_length: 15
v_call: TRBV4-3
d_call: -
j_call: TRBJ2-7
cdr3_nt: TGCGCCAGCAGCCAAGAAGCAGGGCCCCCTTACGAGCAGTACTTC
cdr3_aa: CASSQEAGPPYEQYF

clone_size: -
cdr3_length: 14
v_call: TRBV6-6
d_call: TRBD1
j_call: TRBJ1-2
cdr3_nt: TGTGCCAGCAGTTACGGTGGACAGGTGGACGGCTACACCTTC
cdr3_aa: CASSYGGQVDGYTF

clone_size: -
cdr3_length: 15
v_call: TRBV10-1
d_call: -
j_call: TRBJ2-1
cdr3_nt: TGCGCCAGCAGTGGGGACTCGACGGAATACAATGAGCAGTTCTTC
cdr3_aa: CASSGDSTEYNEQFF

clone_size: few
cdr3_length: 14
v_call: TRBV10-3
d_call: TRBD1
j_call: TRBJ2-2
cdr3_nt: TGTGCCGCAGGGGGGGACAGGGACACCGGGGAGCTGTTTTTT
cdr3_aa: CAAGGDRDTGELFF

clone_size: -
cdr3_length: 12
v_call: TRBV12-2
d_call: -
j_call: TRBJ2-5
cdr3_nt: TGTGCAAGTCGCTTATACCGGGAGACCCAGTACTTC
cdr3_aa: CASRLYRETQYF

clone_size: -
cdr3_length: 14
v_call: TRBV5-1
d_call: TRBD1
j_call: TRBJ2-5
cdr3_nt: TGCGCCAGCGGTGAAGGGGGCTACCAAGAGACCCAGTACTTC
cdr3_aa: CASGEGGYQETQYF

clone_size: -
cdr3_length: 15
v_call: TRBV14
d_call: TRBD2
j_call: TRBJ2-1
cdr3_nt: TGTGCCAGCAGTCCGAGTGGGACTAGCGGGGGTATCCGGTTCTTC
cdr3_aa: CASSPSGTSGGIRFF